A single sample is the source of the 2 T cell receptor beta chains below, sequenced in a study. TRBV12-4/TRBJ1-2 clonotypes were amplified with adaptor-ligated barcode primers. TCRdb fed the multiplex PCR reads into MiXCR, producing one record per CDR3 protein. The repertoire has about 2,500 distinct CDR3 sequences, about 4.6% of them found once; the top ten carry about 10%. Material for sequencing was naive CD4+ T cells sorted from blood. Subset: naive CD4+ T cells, CD4+CD45RA+CD25-. The receptors were sampled from a female donor with breast cancer.

This clonotype is classed as medium-sized. The chain uses TRBV12-3 or TRBV12-4 and TRBJ1-2; no firm D call. Between the trimmed V and J ends, which lost 6 bases and 3 bases, there was a span of 11 bases. The CDR3 sequence is 13 residues long. The CDR3 DNA reads TGTGCCAGCAGCGAGAGAGAATACTATGGCTACACCTTC. It translates to CASSEREYYGYTF.

In this sample, this clonotype is medium-sized. This rearrangement joins TRBV12-3 or TRBV12-4 to TRBJ1-2; D is ambiguous. The V and J ends lost 3 bases and 0 bases respectively, with 14 bases between them. The CDR3 runs to 16 residues. The CDR3 nucleotides are TGTGCCAGCAGTTTGGAGGCAGTGAGAGCTAACTATGGCTACACCTTC. Protein: CASSLEAVRANYGYTF.